This T cell receptor beta chain comes out of a study of CD8 T cells in ankylosing spondylitis. Study observations and caveats: Within peripheral blood, clones linked to disease were CD8+ and relatively rare. Disease-linked clones reportedly concentrated significantly in matched ankylosing spondylitis synovial fluid.

Quantitative 5'-RACE with molecular barcodes produced the TCR beta libraries. TCRdb reanalysed the 5' RACE reads using MiXCR and keeps one entry per CDR3 protein. The repertoire holds about 200,000 distinct CDR3 sequences, about 13% seen once, with 16% in the top ten. As regards this clonotype: The antigen is not known.

The J segment lost 8 bases and the V segment lost 2 bases, leaving 5 bases of the junction unmatched. The CDR3 is 14 amino acids. Germline V gene lookup returns CDR1 MNHNS and CDR2 SASEGT. The sequence was collected from a male donor with ankylosing spondylitis or in good health (not recorded which). The sequenced material came from blood, either unsorted or a sorted T cell fraction (not recorded which). This sequence joins TRBV6-1 and TRBJ2-1; 8 positions agree with TRBD2. The CDR3 loop reads CASSESGGYDEQFF. In DNA, the CDR3 is TGTGCCAGCAGTGAATCGGGGGGGTACGATGAGCAGTTCTTC.